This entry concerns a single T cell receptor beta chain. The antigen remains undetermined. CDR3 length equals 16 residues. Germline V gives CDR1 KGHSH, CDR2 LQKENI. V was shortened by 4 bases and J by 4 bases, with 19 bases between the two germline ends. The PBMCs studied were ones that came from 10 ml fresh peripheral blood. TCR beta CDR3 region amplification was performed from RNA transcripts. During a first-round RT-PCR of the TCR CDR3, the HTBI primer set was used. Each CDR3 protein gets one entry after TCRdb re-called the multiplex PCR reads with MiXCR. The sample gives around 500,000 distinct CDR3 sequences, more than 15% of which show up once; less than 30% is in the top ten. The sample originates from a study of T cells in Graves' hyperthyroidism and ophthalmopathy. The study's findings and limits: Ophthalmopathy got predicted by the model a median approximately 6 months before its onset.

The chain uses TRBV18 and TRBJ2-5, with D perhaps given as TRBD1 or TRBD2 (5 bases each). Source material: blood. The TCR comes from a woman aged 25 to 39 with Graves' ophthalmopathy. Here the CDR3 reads CASSQGTSRGAETQYF. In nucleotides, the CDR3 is TGTGCCAGCTCACAAGGGACGTCTAGAGGCGCAGAGACCCAGTACTTC.